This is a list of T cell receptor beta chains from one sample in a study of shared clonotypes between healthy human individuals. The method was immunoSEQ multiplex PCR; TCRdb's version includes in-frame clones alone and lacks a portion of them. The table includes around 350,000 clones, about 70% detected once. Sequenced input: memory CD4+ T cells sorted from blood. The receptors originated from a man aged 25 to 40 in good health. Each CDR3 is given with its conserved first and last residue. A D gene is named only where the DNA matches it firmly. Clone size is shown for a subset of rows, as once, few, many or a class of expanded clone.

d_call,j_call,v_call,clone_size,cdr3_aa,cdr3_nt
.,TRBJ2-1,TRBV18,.,CASSPLGNNEQFF,TGTGCCAGCTCACCGTTGGGTAACAATGAGCAGTTCTTC
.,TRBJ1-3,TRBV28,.,CASSLTPGNTIYF,TGTGCCAGCAGCCTAACCCCTGGAAACACCATATATTTT
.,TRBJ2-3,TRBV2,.,CAAAGRLASTDTQYF,TGTGCCGCGGCGGGAAGACTGGCTAGCACAGATACGCAGTATTTT
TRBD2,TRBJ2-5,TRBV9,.,CASSVGTSGKETQYF,TGTGCCAGCAGCGTAGGCACTAGCGGGAAAGAGACCCAGTACTTC
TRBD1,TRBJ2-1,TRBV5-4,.,CASSSLGVGTGLNEQFF,TGTGCCAGCAGTTCATTGGGGGTGGGGACAGGGCTCAATGAGCAGTTCTTC
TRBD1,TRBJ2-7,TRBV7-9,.,CASSASGTAYEQYF,TGTGCCAGCAGCGCTTCCGGGACAGCCTACGAGCAGTACTTC
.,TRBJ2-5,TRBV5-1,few,CASSQQGETQYF,TGCGCCAGCAGCCAACAGGGAGAGACCCAGTACTTC
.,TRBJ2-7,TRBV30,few,CAWSSFYEQYF,TGTGCCTGGAGTTCTTTTTACGAGCAGTACTTC
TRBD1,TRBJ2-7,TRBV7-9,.,CASSHPTKDRGRTYEQYF,TGTGCCAGCAGCCATCCCACCAAGGACAGGGGAAGAACCTACGAGCAGTACTTC
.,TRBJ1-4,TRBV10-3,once,CAISEGFGPGTNEKLFF,TGTGCCATCAGTGAGGGTTTCGGTCCCGGAACTAATGAAAAACTGTTTTTT
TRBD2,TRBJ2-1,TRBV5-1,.,CASSLAEFTSGRGDEQFF,TGCGCCAGCAGCTTGGCCGAATTTACTAGCGGGAGAGGAGATGAGCAGTTCTTC
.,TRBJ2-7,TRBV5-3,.,CARSAPHEQYF,TGTGCCAGAAGCGCGCCCCACGAGCAGTACTTC
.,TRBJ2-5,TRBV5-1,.,CASSAEGHGETQYF,TGCGCCAGCAGCGCGGAGGGCCATGGAGAGACCCAGTACTTC
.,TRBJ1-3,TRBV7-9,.,CASSSQGLSGNTIYF,TGTGCCAGCAGCTCCCAGGGGCTCTCTGGAAACACCATATATTTT
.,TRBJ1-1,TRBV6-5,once,CASSPGIEAFF,TGTGCCAGCAGTCCAGGGATTGAAGCTTTCTTT
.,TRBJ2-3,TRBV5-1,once,CASSLVPPGSTDTQYF,TGCGCCAGCAGCTTGGTACCCCCGGGGAGCACAGATACGCAGTATTTT
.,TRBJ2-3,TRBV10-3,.,CAITKGLSGGLEAQYF,TGTGCCATCACCAAAGGCCTTTCCGGAGGTCTGGAGGCGCAGTATTTT
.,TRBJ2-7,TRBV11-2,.,CASSLFGSRAYEQYF,TGTGCCAGCAGCTTATTCGGGAGCAGAGCCTACGAGCAGTACTTC
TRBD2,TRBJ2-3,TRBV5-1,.,CATRRGGSTDTQYF,TGCGCCACACGCCGCGGCGGGAGTACAGATACGCAGTATTTT
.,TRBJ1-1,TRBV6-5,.,CASSYSGRGGRWAFF,TGTGCCAGCAGTTACTCGGGGAGGGGAGGACGCTGGGCTTTCTTT
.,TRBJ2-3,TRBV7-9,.,CASSKTKQGLADTQYF,TGTGCCAGCAGCAAAACTAAACAGGGATTAGCAGATACGCAGTATTTT
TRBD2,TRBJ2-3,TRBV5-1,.,CASSLGTSDRTDTQYF,TGCGCCAGCAGCCTCGGGACTAGCGACCGCACAGATACGCAGTATTTT
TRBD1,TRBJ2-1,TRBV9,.,CASSFWTGGDEQFF,TGTGCCAGCAGCTTCTGGACAGGGGGCGATGAGCAGTTCTTC
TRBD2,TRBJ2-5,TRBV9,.,CASSALPSGRGETQYF,TGTGCCAGCAGCGCCCTCCCCAGCGGGAGGGGGGAGACCCAGTACTTC
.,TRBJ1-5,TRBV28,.,CASSNQHQPQHF,TGTGCCAGTTCTAACCAACATCAGCCCCAGCATTTT
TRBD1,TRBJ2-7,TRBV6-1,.,CASRPGQDNFYEQYF,TGTGCCAGTAGACCGGGACAGGATAATTTCTACGAGCAGTACTTC
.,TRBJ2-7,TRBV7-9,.,CASSLNSRGAYEQYF,TGTGCCAGCAGCTTAAACAGCAGGGGGGCTTACGAGCAGTACTTC
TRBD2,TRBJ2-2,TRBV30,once,CAWSVGASGSNTGELFF,TGTGCCTGGAGTGTAGGGGCTAGCGGGAGTAACACCGGGGAGCTGTTTTTT
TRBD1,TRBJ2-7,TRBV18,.,CASSPGTGGYEQYF,TGTGCCAGCTCTCCGGGGACAGGGGGATACGAGCAGTACTTC
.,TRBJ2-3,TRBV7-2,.,CASSQWTDVDTQYF,TGTGCCAGCAGCCAATGGACAGACGTGGATACGCAGTATTTT
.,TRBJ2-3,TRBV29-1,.,CSVEESFSGTQYF,TGCAGCGTTGAAGAGAGTTTTAGTGGGACGCAGTATTTT
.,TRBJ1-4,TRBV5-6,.,CASSGRAVREKLFF,TGTGCCAGCAGCGGTAGAGCTGTACGGGAAAAACTGTTTTTT
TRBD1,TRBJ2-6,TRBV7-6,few,CASSSPTGPNVLTF,TGTGCCAGCAGCTCTCCGACAGGGCCCAACGTCCTGACTTTC
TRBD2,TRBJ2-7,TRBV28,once,CATQPSGTLWEQYF,TGTGCCACCCAGCCTAGCGGGACGCTTTGGGAGCAGTACTTC
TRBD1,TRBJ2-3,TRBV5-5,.,CASSWTGTGGAGTSTDTQYF,TGTGCCAGCAGCTGGACCGGGACAGGGGGCGCGGGGACTAGCACAGATACGCAGTATTTT
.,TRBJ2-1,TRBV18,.,CASSGYNEQFF,TGTGCCAGCTCCGGGTACAATGAGCAGTTCTTC
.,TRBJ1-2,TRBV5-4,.,CASSLQDSSYGYTF,TGTGCCAGCAGCCTCCAGGACAGCTCCTATGGCTACACCTTC
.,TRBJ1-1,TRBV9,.,CASSVGSRDHTEAFF,TGTGCCAGCAGCGTGGGATCCAGGGACCACACTGAAGCTTTCTTT
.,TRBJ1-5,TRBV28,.,CASSFRDQAQHF,TGTGCCAGCAGTTTTCGTGATCAAGCCCAGCATTTT
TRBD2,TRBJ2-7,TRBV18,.,CASSPSSGNHEQYF,TGTGCCAGCTCACCGAGTAGCGGGAACCACGAGCAGTACTTC
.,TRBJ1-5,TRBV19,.,CASSIGPGFQPQHF,TGTGCCAGTAGTATAGGACCAGGGTTCCAGCCCCAGCATTTT
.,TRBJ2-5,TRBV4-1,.,CASSQDGVMGETQYF,TGCGCCAGCAGCCAAGATGGGGTCATGGGAGAGACCCAGTACTTC
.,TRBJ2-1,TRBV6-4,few,CASSERESSYNEQFF,TGTGCCAGCAGTGAACGCGAGAGCTCCTACAATGAGCAGTTCTTC
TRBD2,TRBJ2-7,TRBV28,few,CASRLAGSSYEQYF,TGTGCCAGTAGACTAGCGGGATCTTCCTACGAGCAGTACTTC
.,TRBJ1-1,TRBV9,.,CASSSDGTGYTEAFF,TGTGCCAGCAGCTCCGACGGCACAGGGTACACTGAAGCTTTCTTT
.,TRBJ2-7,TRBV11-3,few,CASSLDSAGREQYF,TGTGCCAGCAGCTTAGATTCCGCAGGGCGCGAGCAGTACTTC
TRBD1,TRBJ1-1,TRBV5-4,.,CASSSESNRGTEAFF,TGTGCCAGCAGCTCTGAATCCAACAGGGGGACTGAAGCTTTCTTT
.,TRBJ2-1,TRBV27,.,CASSRTRLAGGVNEQFF,TGTGCCAGCAGCCGTACTCGACTAGCAGGGGGGGTCAATGAGCAGTTCTTC
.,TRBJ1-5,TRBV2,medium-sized,CASSEDLNQPQHF,TGTGCCAGCAGTGAAGATCTAAATCAGCCCCAGCATTTT